This T cell receptor beta chain originates from a study of blood T cell repertoires in COVID-19. Study context: Some COVID-19 samples were acute and others convalescent; all came from the United States, Italy and Spain. Sources were T cells, B-cell-depleted T cells, or PBMCs; the material itself was cDNA or gDNA.

The germline CDR1 and CDR2 sequences are SGHTA and FQGNSA. The CDR3 has 16 residues. V was pared by 2 bases and J by 1 base, with 12 bases between. Ages ranged from about 18 to 89 years, with residence in fewer than 25 US areas. Those designated as exposed participants met a COVID-19 case within 2 weeks before study entry. Here immunoSEQ multiplex PCR was the method, and the copy in TCRdb shows in-frame clones only, minus some. The sample records 200,000 to 250,000 clones, 70% to 90% being singletons. Sequencing input: PBMCs or T cells enriched from blood (not recorded which). This receptor was taken from a man aged 45-65 years who had been exposed to COVID-19. The chain uses TRBV7-2 and TRBJ1-3, with D maybe TRBD1 (5 bases). CDR3 in DNA: TGTGCCAGCAGCTTATACCCAGGGCATTCTGGAAACACCATATATTTT. This translates into CASSLYPGHSGNTIYF.